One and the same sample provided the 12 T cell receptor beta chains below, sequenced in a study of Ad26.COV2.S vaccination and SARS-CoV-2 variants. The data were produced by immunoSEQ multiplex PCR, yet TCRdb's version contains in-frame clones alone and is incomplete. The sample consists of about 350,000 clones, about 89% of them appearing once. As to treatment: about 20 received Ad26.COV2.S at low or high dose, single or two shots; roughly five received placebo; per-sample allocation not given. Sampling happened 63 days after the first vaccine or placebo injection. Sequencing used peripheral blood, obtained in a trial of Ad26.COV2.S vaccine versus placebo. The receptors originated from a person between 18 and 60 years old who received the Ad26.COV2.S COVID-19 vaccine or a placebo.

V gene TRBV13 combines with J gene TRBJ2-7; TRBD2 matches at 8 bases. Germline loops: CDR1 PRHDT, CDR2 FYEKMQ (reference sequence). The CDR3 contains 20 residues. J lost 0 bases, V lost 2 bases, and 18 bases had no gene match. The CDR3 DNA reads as TGTGCCAGCAGCTTATTTGGGGCGGGAGGCCCCGAAAACAGCTCCTACGAGCAGTACTTC. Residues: CASSLFGAGGPENSSYEQYF. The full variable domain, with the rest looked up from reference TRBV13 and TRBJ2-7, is AAGVIQSPRHLIKEKRETATLKCYPIPRHDTVYWYQQGPGQDPQFLISFYEKMQSDKGSIPDRFSAQQFSDYHSELNMSSLELGDSALYFCASSLFGAGGPENSSYEQYFGPGTRLTVT.

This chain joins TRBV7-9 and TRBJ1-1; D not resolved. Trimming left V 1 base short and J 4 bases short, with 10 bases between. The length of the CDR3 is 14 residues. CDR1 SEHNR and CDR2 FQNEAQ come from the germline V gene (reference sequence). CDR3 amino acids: CASSLGVGATEAFF. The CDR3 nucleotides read TGTGCCAGCAGCTTAGGGGTGGGTGCCACTGAAGCTTTCTTT.

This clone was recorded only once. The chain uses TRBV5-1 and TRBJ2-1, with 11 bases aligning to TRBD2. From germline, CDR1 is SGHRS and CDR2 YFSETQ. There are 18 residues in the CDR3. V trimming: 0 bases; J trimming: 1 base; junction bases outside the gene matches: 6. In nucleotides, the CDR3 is TGCGCCAGCAGCTTGGGGGCTCTAGCGGGAGGTTCCTACAATGAGCAGTTCTTC. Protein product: CASSLGALAGGSYNEQFF. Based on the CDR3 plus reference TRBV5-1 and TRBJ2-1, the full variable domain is KAGVTQTPRYLIKTRGQQVTLSCSPISGHRSVSWYQQTPGQGLQFLFEYFSETQRNKGNFPGRFSGRQFSNSRSEMNVSTLELGDSALYLCASSLGALAGGSYNEQFFGPGTRLTVL.

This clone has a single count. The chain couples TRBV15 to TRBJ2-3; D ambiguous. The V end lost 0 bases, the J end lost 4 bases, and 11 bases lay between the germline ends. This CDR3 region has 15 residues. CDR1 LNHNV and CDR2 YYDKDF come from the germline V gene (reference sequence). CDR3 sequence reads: CATSRDRLGSDTQYF. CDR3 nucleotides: TGTGCCACCAGCAGAGATCGGTTAGGTTCAGATACGCAGTATTTT. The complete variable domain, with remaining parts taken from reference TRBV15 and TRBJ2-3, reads DAMVIQNPRYQVTQFGKPVTLSCSQTLNHNVMYWYQQKSSQAPKLLFHYYDKDFNNEADTPDNFQSRRPNTSFCFLDIRSPGLGDTAMYLCATSRDRLGSDTQYFGPGTRLTVL.

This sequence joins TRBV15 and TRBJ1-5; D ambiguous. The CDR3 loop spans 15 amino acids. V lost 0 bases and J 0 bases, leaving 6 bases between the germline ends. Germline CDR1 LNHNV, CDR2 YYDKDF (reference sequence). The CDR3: CATSREGSSNQPQHF. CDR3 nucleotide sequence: TGTGCCACCAGCAGAGAAGGATCTAGCAATCAGCCCCAGCATTTT.

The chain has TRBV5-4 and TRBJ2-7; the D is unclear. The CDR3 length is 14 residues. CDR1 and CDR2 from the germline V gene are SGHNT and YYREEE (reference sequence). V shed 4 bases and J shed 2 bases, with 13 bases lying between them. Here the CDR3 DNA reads TGTGCCAGCAGCCGAACACGCTACCCCTACGAGCAGTACTTC. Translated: CASSRTRYPYEQYF.

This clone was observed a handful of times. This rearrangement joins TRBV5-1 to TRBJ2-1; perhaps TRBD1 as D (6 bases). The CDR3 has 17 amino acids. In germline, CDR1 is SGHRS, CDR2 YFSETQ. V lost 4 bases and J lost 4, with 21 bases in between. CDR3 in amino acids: CASSTGQLRAVYNEQFF. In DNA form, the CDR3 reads TGCGCCAGCAGCACCGGACAGTTAAGGGCCGTTTACAATGAGCAGTTCTTC. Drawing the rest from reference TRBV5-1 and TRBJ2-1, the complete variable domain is KAGVTQTPRYLIKTRGQQVTLSCSPISGHRSVSWYQQTPGQGLQFLFEYFSETQRNKGNFPGRFSGRQFSNSRSEMNVSTLELGDSALYLCASSTGQLRAVYNEQFFGPGTRLTVL.

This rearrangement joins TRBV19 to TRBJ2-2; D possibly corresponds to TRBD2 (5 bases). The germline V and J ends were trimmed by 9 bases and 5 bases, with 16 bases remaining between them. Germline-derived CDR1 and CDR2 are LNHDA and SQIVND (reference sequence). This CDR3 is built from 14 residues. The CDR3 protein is CASSGLSGTGELFF. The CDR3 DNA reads TGTGCCAGCAGTGGTCTGTCGGGAACCGGGGAGCTGTTTTTT.

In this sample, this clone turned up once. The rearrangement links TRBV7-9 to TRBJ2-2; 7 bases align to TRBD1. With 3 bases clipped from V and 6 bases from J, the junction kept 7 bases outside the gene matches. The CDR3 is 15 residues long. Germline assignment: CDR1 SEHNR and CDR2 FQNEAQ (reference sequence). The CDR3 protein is CASSFAGGRAGELFF. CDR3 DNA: TGTGCCAGCAGCTTCGCAGGGGGTAGGGCCGGGGAGCTGTTTTTT.

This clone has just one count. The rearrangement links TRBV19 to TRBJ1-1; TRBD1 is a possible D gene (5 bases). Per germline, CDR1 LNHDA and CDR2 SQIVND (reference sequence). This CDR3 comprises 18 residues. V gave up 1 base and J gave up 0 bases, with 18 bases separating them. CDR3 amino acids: CASSIGPIGHTMNTEAFF. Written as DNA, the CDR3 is TGTGCCAGTAGTATAGGACCCATAGGACATACCATGAACACTGAAGCTTTCTTT.

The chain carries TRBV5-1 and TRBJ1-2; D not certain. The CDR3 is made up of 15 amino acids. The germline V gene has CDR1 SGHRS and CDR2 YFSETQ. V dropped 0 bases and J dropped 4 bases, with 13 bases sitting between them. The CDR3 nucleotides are TGCGCCAGCAGCTTGGATGGGTGGGAGCGCTATGGCTACACCTTC. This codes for CASSLDGWERYGYTF. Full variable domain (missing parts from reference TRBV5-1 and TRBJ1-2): KAGVTQTPRYLIKTRGQQVTLSCSPISGHRSVSWYQQTPGQGLQFLFEYFSETQRNKGNFPGRFSGRQFSNSRSEMNVSTLELGDSALYLCASSLDGWERYGYTFGSGTRLTVV.

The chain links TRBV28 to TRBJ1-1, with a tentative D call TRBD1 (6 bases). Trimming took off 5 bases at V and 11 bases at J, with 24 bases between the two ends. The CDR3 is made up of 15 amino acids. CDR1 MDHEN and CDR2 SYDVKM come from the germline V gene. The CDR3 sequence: CASSPRTVISPEAFF. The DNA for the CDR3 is TGTGCCAGCAGTCCACGGACAGTTATCAGCCCGGAGGCTTTCTTT.